This T cell receptor (beta chain) derives from a study of blood T cell repertoires in COVID-19. Whole-study context: Samples of COVID-19 (acute and convalescent) were obtained from the United States, Italy and Spain. Sample material is recorded as cDNA or gDNA derived from T cells, B-cell-depleted T cells, or PBMCs.

CDR3 length equals 16 residues. V was clipped by 7 bases and J by 4 bases; unmatched bases: 10. Per the germline V gene, CDR1 is MNHNY and CDR2 is SVGAGI (reference sequence). In the source study's methods: Nucleated cell counts were estimated from reference gene primer amplification. The protocol was immunoSEQ multiplex PCR, while the TCRdb copy is restricted to in-frame clones and leaves out a portion. D and trimming come from the DNA, and the V and J calls and clone size come from that table. The repertoire consists of some 140,000 clones, with 85% to 90% occurring once and the leading ten covering roughly 18%.

The V call is TRBV6-6, the J call TRBJ2-1; 10 nucleotides agree with TRBD1. Sequencing input: peripheral blood. This sequence originates from a man aged 45-65 years with active or convalescent COVID-19. The CDR3 DNA sequence: TGTGCCAGCATTCCAGGGGACAGGGGAAATTACAATGAGCAGTTCTTC. It yields the protein CASIPGDRGNYNEQFF.